This T cell receptor beta chain was found in a study of blood T cell repertoires in COVID-19. Looking at the study overall: T cells, B-cell-depleted T cells, or PBMCs provided the cDNA or gDNA that served as material.

The ends lost 4 bases at V and 4 bases at J; junction bases unmatched: 9. The CDR3 covers 16 residues. The germline gives CDR1 SGHRS, CDR2 YFSETQ. TCRdb's copy holds only in-frame clones and misses some; the assay was immunoSEQ multiplex PCR. The sample lists over 150,000 clones; roughly 80% were seen once. This rearrangement joins TRBV5-1 to TRBJ2-3; 10 bases agree with TRBD1. This sequence originates from a man aged 40-55 years who had recovered from COVID-19. The sample taken for sequencing was PBMCs or T cells enriched from blood (not recorded which). CDR3 sequence reads: CASSPQGGTGADTQYF. In nucleotides, the CDR3 is TGCGCCAGCAGCCCGCAGGGAGGGACAGGGGCAGATACGCAGTATTTT.